The 2 T cell receptor beta chains reported below all come from one sample, sequenced in a study of cytomegalovirus exposure and HLA in healthy donors. The PCR ran on 60 Vbeta and 13 Jbeta primers. The assay was immunoSEQ multiplex PCR, and TCRdb's table has in-frame clones only and misses some. The sample holds some 150,000 clones. Specimen: PBMCs. The receptors were sampled from a man in his forties in good health and CMV-seronegative.

This rearrangement joins TRBV6-5 to TRBJ2-1; TRBD1 is a possible D gene (6 bases). Germline V gene lookup returns CDR1 MNHEY and CDR2 SVGAGI. The CDR3 consists of 15 residues. Trimming cost V 5 bases and J 4 bases, with 15 bases left between them. CDR3 sequence: CASSPGTMKYNEQFF. The DNA of the CDR3 is TGTGCCAGCAGTCCCGGGACAATGAAGTACAATGAGCAGTTCTTC.

V is TRBV15 and J is TRBJ1-1; TRBD1 matches 8 bases. The CDR3 totals 16 residues. The germline gives CDR1 LNHNV, CDR2 YYDKDF (reference sequence). Germline trimming cut 4 bases from V and 1 base from J; bases unmatched to any gene: 8. This CDR3 reads CATSIEQGGENTEAFF. CDR3 nucleotides: TGTGCCACCAGCATAGAACAGGGGGGAGAGAACACTGAAGCTTTCTTT. The full variable domain, its missing parts supplied by reference TRBV15 and TRBJ1-1, is DAMVIQNPRYQVTQFGKPVTLSCSQTLNHNVMYWYQQKSSQAPKLLFHYYDKDFNNEADTPDNFQSRRPNTSFCFLDIRSPGLGDTAMYLCATSIEQGGENTEAFFGQGTRLTVV.